The present TCR beta chain was sequenced within a study of T cell responses to AZD1222 COVID-19 vaccine. Study-wide results and caveats: Distributed over spike, vaccine-associated CD4 TCRs predominated at 160-218 and 743-854. In all cases, repertoires were sampled only after the peak T cell response. Donors skewed white British and female; clonal diversity was possibly underestimated. Baseline serology detected seropositivity in only 6 or 7 AZD1222 recipients.

The germline V and J ends were trimmed by 2 bases and 4 bases, with 11 bases remaining between them. Germline V lookup: CDR1 SGHTA, CDR2 FQGNSA. The CDR3 spans 14 residues. Remarks on this clone: Its antigen is still unknown.

Generated by immunoSEQ multiplex PCR, the TCRdb table keeps only in-frame clones and is missing some. The table records 110,000 or so clones, roughly nine tenths of them present only once. The starting material was peripheral blood, obtained on day 0 of AZD1222 vaccination. The chain couples TRBV7-2 to TRBJ1-1; D ambiguous. This clonotype was sampled from an adult in good health. The CDR3 loop is CASSLPGKFTEAFF. The CDR3 DNA reads TGTGCCAGCAGCTTACCAGGCAAATTCACTGAAGCTTTCTTT.